This T cell receptor (beta chain) was captured in a study of cytomegalovirus exposure and HLA in healthy donors. It was with 60 Vbeta and 13 Jbeta primers that the PCR ran. Clones were sequenced by immunoSEQ multiplex PCR, and TCRdb holds only the in-frame ones, with some missing. The sample includes approximately 190,000 clones, 81% seen only once; the top ten take about 3.8%. The V and J ends lost 6 bases and 6 bases, in that order; junction bases with no gene match: 5. The CDR3 length is 14 residues. The germline V gene has CDR1 WSHSY and CDR2 SAAADI. This receptor was obtained from a man aged 45-65 years in good health and CMV-seronegative. This chain connects TRBV10-2 to TRBJ1-5; TRBD1 agrees at 10 bases. The source material was PBMCs. CDR3 nucleotides: TGCGCCAGCAGAGGGACAGGGGTATTTCAGCCCCAGCATTTT. This sequence encodes CASRGTGVFQPQHF.